This T cell receptor (beta chain) emerged from a study of T cells in Graves' hyperthyroidism and ophthalmopathy. Germline V CDR1 and CDR2: MNHEY, SMNVEV (reference sequence). The CDR3 consists of 19 residues. V gave up 6 bases and J gave up 3 bases; unmatched junction bases: 15. This clonotype was detected ten times or more. Its antigen is not known. Amplification of TCR beta CDR3 regions used RNA as the template. A first-round RT-PCR of the TCR CDR3 used the HTBI primer set. From the multiplex PCR reads, TCRdb called clonotypes with MiXCR, one entry per CDR3 protein. The table lists 400,000 or so distinct CDR3 sequences, roughly an eighth of them singletons. Diagnoses used clinical symptoms, serum thyroxine and TRAb, thyroid ultrasound and orbital computed tomography. General observations from the study: The model made its ophthalmopathy prediction, and onset followed a median roughly six months later.

Sequencing used blood. The source is a man aged 50 or older with Graves' ophthalmopathy. The chain recombines TRBV27 with TRBJ2-3; 13 nucleotides line up with TRBD2. This CDR3 reads CASSPIGTSGKRRTDTQYF. The CDR3 DNA is TGTGCCAGCAGCCCGATCGGGACTAGCGGGAAGCGACGGACAGATACGCAGTATTTT.